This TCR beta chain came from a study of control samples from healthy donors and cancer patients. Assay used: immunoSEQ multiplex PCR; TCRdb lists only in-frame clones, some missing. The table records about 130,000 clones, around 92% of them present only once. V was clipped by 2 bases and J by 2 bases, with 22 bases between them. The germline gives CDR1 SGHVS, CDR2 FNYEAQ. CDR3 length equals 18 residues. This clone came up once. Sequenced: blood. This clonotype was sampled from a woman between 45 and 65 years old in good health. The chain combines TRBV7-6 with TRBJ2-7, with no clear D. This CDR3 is CASSLILPQESEPYEQYF. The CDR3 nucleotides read TGTGCCAGCAGCTTAATTCTGCCCCAGGAGAGCGAGCCCTACGAGCAGTACTTC.